The clone carrying this T cell receptor (beta chain) was detected a few times. Its antigen is still unknown. The germline V gene encodes CDR1 GTSNPN and CDR2 SVGIG (reference sequence). V trimming: 2 bases; J trimming: 2 bases; junction bases outside the gene matches: 3. The CDR3 runs 14 residues. TCRdb's copy holds only in-frame clones and misses some; the assay was immunoSEQ multiplex PCR. Among about 18,000 clones listed, around 72% were seen once. The record originates from a study of neoadjuvant anti-PD-1 for oral cavity cancer. Whole-study results and caveats: Higher pretreatment blood Treg/Th17 ratios correlated with higher pretreatment blood and lower post-treatment tumor TCRbeta clonality.

This sequence originates from a person aged 40 to 85 with oral cavity squamous cell carcinoma. The rearrangement uses TRBV30 and TRBJ1-1; 9 bases agree with TRBD1. The starting material was PBMCs, obtained before nivolumab (anti-PD-1) treatment. CDR3 coding DNA: TGTGCCTGGAGTCGACAGGGGGGAAACACTGAAGCTTTCTTT. It codes for CAWSRQGGNTEAFF. Variable domain in full (rest from reference TRBV30 and TRBJ1-1): SQTIHQWPATLVQPVGSPLSLECTVEGTSNPNLYWYRQAAGRGLQLLFYSVGIGQISSEVPQNLSASRPQDRQFILSSKKLLLSDSGFYLCAWSRQGGNTEAFFGQGTRLTVV.